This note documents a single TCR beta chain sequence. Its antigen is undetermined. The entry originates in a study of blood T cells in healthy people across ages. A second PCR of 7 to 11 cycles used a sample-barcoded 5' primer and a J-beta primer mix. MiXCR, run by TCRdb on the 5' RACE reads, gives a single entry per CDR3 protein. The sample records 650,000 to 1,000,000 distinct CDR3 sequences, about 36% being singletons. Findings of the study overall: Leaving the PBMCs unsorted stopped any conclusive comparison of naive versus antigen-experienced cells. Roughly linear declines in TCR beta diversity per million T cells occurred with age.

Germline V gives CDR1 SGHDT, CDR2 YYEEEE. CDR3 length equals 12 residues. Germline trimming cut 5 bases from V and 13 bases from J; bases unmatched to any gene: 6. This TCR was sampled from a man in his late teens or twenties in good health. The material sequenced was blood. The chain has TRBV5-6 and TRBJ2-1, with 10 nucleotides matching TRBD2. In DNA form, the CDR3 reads TGTGCCAGCAGATCTAGCGGGGGCGGTCAGTTCTTC. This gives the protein CASRSSGGGQFF.